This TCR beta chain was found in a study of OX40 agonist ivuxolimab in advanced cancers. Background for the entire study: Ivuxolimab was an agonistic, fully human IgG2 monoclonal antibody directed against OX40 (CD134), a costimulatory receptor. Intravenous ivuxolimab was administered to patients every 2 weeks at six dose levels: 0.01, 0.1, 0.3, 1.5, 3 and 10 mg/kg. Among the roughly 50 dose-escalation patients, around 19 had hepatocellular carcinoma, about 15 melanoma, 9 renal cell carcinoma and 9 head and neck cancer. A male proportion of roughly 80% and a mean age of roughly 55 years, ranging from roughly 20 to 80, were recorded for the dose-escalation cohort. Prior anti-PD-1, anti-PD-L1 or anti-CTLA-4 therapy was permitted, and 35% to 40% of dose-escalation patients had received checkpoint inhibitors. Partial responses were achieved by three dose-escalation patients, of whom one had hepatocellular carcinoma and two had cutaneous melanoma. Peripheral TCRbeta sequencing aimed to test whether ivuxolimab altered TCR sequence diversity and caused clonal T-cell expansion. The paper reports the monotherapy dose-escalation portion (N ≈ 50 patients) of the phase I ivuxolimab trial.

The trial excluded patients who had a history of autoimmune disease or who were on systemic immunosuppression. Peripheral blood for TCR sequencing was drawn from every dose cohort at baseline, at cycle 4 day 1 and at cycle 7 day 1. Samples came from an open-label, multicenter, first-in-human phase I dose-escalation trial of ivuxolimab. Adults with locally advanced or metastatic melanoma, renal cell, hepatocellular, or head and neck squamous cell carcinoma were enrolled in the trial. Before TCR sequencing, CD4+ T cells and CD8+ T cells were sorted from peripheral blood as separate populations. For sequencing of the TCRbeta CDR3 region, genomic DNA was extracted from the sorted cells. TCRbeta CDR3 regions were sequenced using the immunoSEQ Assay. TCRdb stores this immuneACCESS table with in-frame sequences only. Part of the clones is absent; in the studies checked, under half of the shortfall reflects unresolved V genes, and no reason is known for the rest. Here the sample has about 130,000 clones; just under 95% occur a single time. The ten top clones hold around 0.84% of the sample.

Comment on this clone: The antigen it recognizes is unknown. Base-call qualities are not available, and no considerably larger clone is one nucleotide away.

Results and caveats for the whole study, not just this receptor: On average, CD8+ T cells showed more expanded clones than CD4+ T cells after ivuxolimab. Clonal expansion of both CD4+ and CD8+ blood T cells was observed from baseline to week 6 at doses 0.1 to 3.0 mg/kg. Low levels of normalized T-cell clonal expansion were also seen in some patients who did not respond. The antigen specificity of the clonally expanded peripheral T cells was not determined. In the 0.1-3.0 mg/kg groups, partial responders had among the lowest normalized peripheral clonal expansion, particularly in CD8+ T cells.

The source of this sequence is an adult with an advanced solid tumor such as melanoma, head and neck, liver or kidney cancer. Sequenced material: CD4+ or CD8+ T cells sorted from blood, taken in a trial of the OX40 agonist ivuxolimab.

The CDR3 amino acid sequence is: CASSSGTGHSGNTIYF. The DNA sequence reads TGTGCCAGCAGCTCCGGGACAGGGCACTCTGGAAACACCATATATTTT. The chain is assembled from TRBV7-2 and TRBJ1-3; 9 nucleotides in the junction match TRBD1. The CDR3 contains 16 residues, cysteine and phenylalanine counted. The read is trimmed to its CDR3 DNA, 48 bases read in frame from base 1. The germline V gene encodes CDR1 SGHTA and CDR2 FQGNSA. Trimming takes 4 bases off V and 0 bases off J; junction bases not matched to a gene: 4. Joined to the reference TRBV7-2 and TRBJ1-3 proteins, this CDR3 gives the full variable domain: GAGVSQSPSNKVTEKGKDVELRCDPISGHTALYWYRQSLGQGLEFLIYFQGNSAPDKSGLPSDRFSAERTGGSVSTLTIQRTQQEDSAVYLCASSSGTGHSGNTIYFGEGSWLTVV.